This T cell receptor (beta chain) emerged from a study of blood T cell repertoires in COVID-19. Study summary: From the United States, Italy and Spain came samples of acute and convalescent COVID-19. PBMCs, B-cell-depleted T cells, or T cells provided the cDNA or gDNA that made up the material.

The CDR3 is 16 amino acids. CDR1 SGDLS and CDR2 YYNGEE come from the germline V gene. With 3 bases clipped from V and 7 bases from J, the junction kept 11 bases outside the gene matches. Generated by immunoSEQ multiplex PCR, the TCRdb table keeps only in-frame clones and is missing some. The sample lists 280,000 or so clones, approximately 91% occurring once. The TCR originated in a man aged 18 to 30 with active or convalescent COVID-19. The sample consisted of peripheral blood. The chain couples TRBV9 to TRBJ2-7, with TRBD2 matching 12 bases. The CDR3 protein is CASSADGLAGSYEQYF. CDR3 bases: TGTGCCAGCAGCGCCGACGGACTAGCGGGGTCTTATGAGCAGTACTTC.